The next 10 T cell receptor beta chains were all read from a single sample in a study of CD8 T cells in ankylosing spondylitis. General study results and limits: There was a TCR beta motif, made of several highly homologous variants, that appeared characteristic of ankylosing spondylitis blood.

Antigen specificity for these receptors is unknown. TCRdb processed the 5' RACE reads anew with MiXCR; each CDR3 protein has one entry. The data show hundreds of thousands of distinct CDR3 sequences, roughly 26% seen once. Sequenced sample: blood, either unsorted or a sorted T cell fraction (not recorded which). The receptors stem from a male donor with ankylosing spondylitis.

This clonotype was detected only a few times. CDR3 sequence: CASNDPQASPLHF. The CDR3 DNA reads as TGTGCCAGCAACGACCCCCAAGCGTCACCCCTCCACTTT. J is TRBJ1-6 and V is TRBV28; D uncertain. Between the trimmed V and J ends, which lost 7 bases and 10 bases, there was a span of 14 bases. Per germline, CDR1 MDHEN and CDR2 SYDVKM. CDR3 length equals 13 residues.

The V gene is TRBV27, the J gene TRBJ1-1; no clear D. V lost 2 bases and J lost 0, with 7 bases in between. The CDR3 runs to 14 residues. Germline V lookup: CDR1 MNHEY, CDR2 SMNVEV (reference sequence). In DNA, the CDR3 is TGTGCCAGCAGTTTAATCGGGATGAACACTGAAGCTTTCTTT. This encodes CASSLIGMNTEAFF.

A few counts support this clonotype. V is TRBV4-2 and J is TRBJ1-2, with D maybe TRBD1 (6 bases). This CDR3 is 14 amino acids long. The germline gives CDR1 LGHNA, CDR2 YNFKEQ. With 3 bases removed from V and 8 bases from J, the gap between germline ends came to 16 bases. DNA for the CDR3: TGTGCCAGCAGCCACCAGGGGCAAGGTCTCGGCTACACCTTC. This codes for CASSHQGQGLGYTF.

This clonotype was observed a handful of times. The chain combines TRBV29-1 with TRBJ1-1; D gene ambiguous. Trimming cost V 2 bases and J 1 base, with 8 bases left between them. The CDR3 covers 13 residues. Looked up from germline, CDR1 is SQVTM and CDR2 is ANQGSEA. The CDR3 DNA follows: TGCAGCGTTGAACAGGCTAGGAACACTGAAGCTTTCTTT. This gives the protein CSVEQARNTEAFF.

In its sample, this clonotype was seen a few times. The rearrangement joins TRBV7-2 to TRBJ2-3, with 9 bases aligning to TRBD2. The ends lost 1 base at V and 4 bases at J; junction bases unmatched: 6. The germline CDR1 and CDR2 sequences are SGHTA and FQGNSA. This CDR3 region has 16 residues. The chain's CDR3 is CASSLGLAGDADTQYF. CDR3 DNA: TGTGCCAGCAGCTTAGGTTTAGCGGGAGATGCAGATACGCAGTATTTT.

This clonotype was seen a handful of times. The chain employs TRBV19 and TRBJ2-6, with 7 bases aligning to TRBD1. The CDR3 consists of 15 residues. CDR1 LNHDA and CDR2 SQIVND come from the germline V gene (reference sequence). V was clipped by 6 bases and J by 4 bases; unmatched bases: 6. CDR3 sequence reads: CASRPGTDGANVLTF. As DNA, the CDR3 is TGTGCCAGTAGGCCAGGGACAGACGGGGCCAACGTCCTGACTTTC.

The chain uses TRBV20-1 and TRBJ2-5, with a possible D match to TRBD1 (5 bases). Germline V lookup: CDR1 DFQATT, CDR2 SNEGSKA (reference sequence). CDR3 length equals 14 residues. Deletions cut 0 bases from V and 4 bases from J, with 12 bases between. CDR3 DNA: TGCAGTGCTAGAGATCTCCAGGGTGGAGAGACCCAGTACTTC. Its protein product is CSARDLQGGETQYF.

In this sample, this clonotype turned up many times. CDR3 sequence (DNA): TGTGCCAGCAGCGACTTGGGGGGCTCCTACAATGAGCAGTTCTTC. It encodes CASSDLGGSYNEQFF. V gene TRBV11-2 combines with J gene TRBJ2-1; TRBD2 is a possible D gene (6 bases). The germline V and J ends were trimmed by 5 bases and 0 bases, with 11 bases remaining between them. Germline CDR1 is SGHAT and CDR2 is FQNNGV. The CDR3 covers 15 residues.

This chain connects TRBV20-1 to TRBJ2-2, with 8 bases identical to TRBD2. The V gene's germline CDR1 is DFQATT and CDR2 SNEGSKA (reference sequence). The CDR3 is 14 amino acids. V was clipped by 4 bases and J by 7 bases; unmatched bases: 8. This CDR3 is CSAMWTGRGGELFF. The CDR3 DNA follows: TGCAGTGCTATGTGGACCGGGAGGGGCGGGGAGCTGTTTTTT.

The rearrangement links TRBV7-9 to TRBJ1-4; D is uncertain. The length of the CDR3 is 14 residues. Germline assignment: CDR1 SEHNR and CDR2 FQNEAQ (reference sequence). The ends were cut back, 5 bases at V and 5 bases at J, with 12 bases in the middle. This chain's CDR3 is CASSRTEKNEKLFF. The CDR3, as DNA: TGTGCCAGCAGCCGGACCGAAAAAAATGAAAAACTGTTTTTT. Full variable domain (missing parts from reference TRBV7-9 and TRBJ1-4): DTGVSQNPRHKITKRGQNVTFRCDPISEHNRLYWYRQTLGQGPEFLTYFQNEAQLEKSRLLSDRFSAERPKGSFSTLEIQRTEQGDSAMYLCASSRTEKNEKLFFGSGTQLSVL.